This TCR beta chain came from a study of blood T cells in healthy people across ages. It was with a sample-barcoded 5' primer and a J-beta primer mix that a second PCR of roughly 7 to 12 cycles was run. MiXCR was run by TCRdb on the 5' RACE reads, yielding one entry per CDR3 protein. Altogether around 750,000 distinct CDR3 sequences are present, about 53% being singletons, with the ten largest covering approximately 40%. From germline, CDR1 is SQVTM and CDR2 ANQGSEA. V gave up 4 bases and J gave up 5 bases, with 8 bases separating them. The CDR3 covers 12 residues. Sequencing was done on a sample of blood. This rearrangement joins TRBV29-1 to TRBJ2-2; no firm D call. The clonotype originates from a man at least 80 years old in good health. In DNA, the CDR3 is TGCAGCGTTGTGCAGGAGACCGGGGAGCTGTTTTTT. Its translation: CSVVQETGELFF.